Below are 4 T cell receptor beta chains sequenced from a single sample in a study of blood T cell repertoires in COVID-19. Measured with immunoSEQ multiplex PCR; TCRdb has only the in-frame clones, and not every one. The table has more than 200,000 clones, more than 85% seen once. The sequenced sample was PBMCs or T cells enriched from blood (not recorded which). All receptors derive from a woman between 25 and 40 years old who had recovered from COVID-19.

V gene TRBV10-3 combines with J gene TRBJ2-7; D perhaps matches TRBD2 (5 bases). The V end was cut by 0 bases, the J end by 5 bases, with 11 bases between. Germline V gives CDR1 ENHRY, CDR2 SYGVKD. The CDR3 sequence is 14 residues long. CDR3 amino acids: CAISESVRVHEQYF. CDR3 bases: TGTGCCATCAGTGAGTCGGTGAGGGTCCACGAGCAGTACTTC.

The chain joins TRBV4-3 to TRBJ1-2; a possible D gene is TRBD1 (6 bases). Per germline, CDR1 LGHNA and CDR2 YSLEER. V dropped 2 bases and J dropped 8 bases, with 18 bases sitting between them. This CDR3 has 15 residues. The CDR3: CASSQLDSGWKGYTF. CDR3 DNA sequence: TGCGCCAGCAGCCAATTGGACAGTGGATGGAAAGGCTACACCTTC.

The rearrangement links TRBV7-2 to TRBJ1-2; D is ambiguous. The CDR3 spans 13 residues. Trimming left V 0 bases short and J 4 bases short, with 6 bases between. Germline V CDR1 and CDR2: SGHTA, FQGNSA. CDR3 coding DNA: TGTGCCAGCAGCTTAGCCCGACTCTATGGCTACACCTTC. This sequence encodes CASSLARLYGYTF.

The chain recombines TRBV6-2 or TRBV6-3 with TRBJ1-5; a possible D gene is TRBD1 (5 bases). Trimming took off 2 bases at V and 6 bases at J, with 11 bases between the two ends. Germline CDR1 reads MNHEY; CDR2 reads SVGEGT. The CDR3 length is 14 residues. The CDR3 region has the DNA TGTGCCAGCAGTTACGGAGGGGTAGGTCAGCCCCAGCATTTT. The encoded protein is CASSYGGVGQPQHF.